A single sample is the source of the 19 T cell receptor beta chains below, sequenced in a study of control samples from healthy donors and cancer patients. Data came from immunoSEQ multiplex PCR; TCRdb stores just in-frame clones and leaves some out. The sample contains 69,000 or so clones, roughly 93% of which appear only once. Sequencing was carried out using blood. All receptors derive from a woman aged 25 to 39 in good health.

In this sample, this clone turned up once. The CDR3 spells CASSLDRSRTEAFF. The CDR3 bases are TGTGCCAGCAGTTTAGACAGGTCACGCACTGAAGCTTTCTTT. The genes are TRBV6-5 and TRBJ1-1; tentative D call: TRBD1 (6 bases). CDR1 is MNHEY, CDR2 SVGAGI, per germline. Deletions cut 4 bases from V and 4 bases from J, with 13 bases between. The CDR3 loop spans 14 amino acids.

The rearrangement uses TRBV9 and TRBJ1-3, with D perhaps matching TRBD1 (6 bases). The germline V gene has CDR1 SGDLS and CDR2 YYNGEE. The CDR3 consists of 15 residues. Trimming took 3 bases from V and 3 from J, leaving 13 bases between them. The CDR3 sequence: CASSASTGNGNTIYF. In DNA form, the CDR3 reads TGTGCCAGCAGCGCCTCTACAGGGAATGGAAACACCATATATTTT.

This chain joins TRBV5-4 and TRBJ2-3; the D gene is possibly TRBD1 (5 bases). Germline loops: CDR1 SGHNT, CDR2 YYREEE (reference sequence). Trimming shortened V by 4 bases and J by 2 bases, and 29 bases separated the two germline ends. CDR3 size: 20 residues. Here the CDR3 DNA reads TGTGCCAGCAGCCCACAACCCAAAGGGGAACTAAAGATCTACACAGATACGCAGTATTTT. Translation: CASSPQPKGELKIYTDTQYF.

The chain employs TRBV3-1 (or the pseudogene TRBV3-2) and TRBJ2-2, with unresolved D. The V and J ends lost 4 bases and 7 bases respectively, with 13 bases between them. This CDR3 is built from 14 residues. CDR1 and CDR2 (germline): LGHDT, YNNKEL (reference sequence). CDR3 sequence reads: CASSPGVFGGELFF. In DNA form, the CDR3 reads TGTGCCAGCAGCCCCGGTGTGTTTGGCGGGGAGCTGTTTTTT.

The CDR3 here is CASTPGMRQPQHF. The CDR3 DNA reads TGTGCCAGTACTCCGGGGATGAGGCAGCCCCAGCATTTT. This chain uses TRBV19 with TRBJ1-5; D gene unclear. CDR3 length: 13 amino acids. V was clipped by 7 bases and J by 7 bases, with 14 bases between them. Germline V gene sequence: CDR1 LNHDA, CDR2 SQIVND (reference sequence).

The CDR3 region has the DNA TGTGCCAGCAGCCAAGGGACGGGGCGGAACCAAGAGACCCAGTACTTC. Translated, it gives CASSQGTGRNQETQYF. The rearrangement links TRBV3-1 (or the pseudogene TRBV3-2) to TRBJ2-5, with D perhaps matching TRBD1 or TRBD2 (5 bases each). The CDR3 is 16 amino acids. V lost 1 base and J 0 bases, leaving 12 bases between the germline ends. Germline assignment: CDR1 LGHDT and CDR2 YNNKEL (reference sequence).

The rearrangement uses TRBV10-3 and TRBJ1-2; 7 bases are a match to TRBD1. Looked up from germline, CDR1 is ENHRY and CDR2 is SYGVKD. V lost 0 bases and J lost 6; bases outside the gene matches: 13. This CDR3 region has 17 residues. The CDR3 DNA follows: TGTGCCATCAGTGAGTCGTATGGTAAGGGACAGCCAAATGGCTACACCTTC. Translation: CAISESYGKGQPNGYTF.

This chain uses TRBV5-1 with TRBJ2-5, with 11 bases that match TRBD2. Germline loops: CDR1 SGHRS, CDR2 YFSETQ. V was pared by 3 bases and J by 5 bases, with 12 bases of the junction left unmatched. The CDR3 is made up of 17 amino acids. CDR3 nucleotide sequence: TGCGCCAGCAGCTGGTTGACTAGCGGGGCTGGGGTGGAGACCCAGTACTTC. As protein: CASSWLTSGAGVETQYF. Drawing the rest from reference TRBV5-1 and TRBJ2-5, the complete variable domain is KAGVTQTPRYLIKTRGQQVTLSCSPISGHRSVSWYQQTPGQGLQFLFEYFSETQRNKGNFPGRFSGRQFSNSRSEMNVSTLELGDSALYLCASSWLTSGAGVETQYFGPGTRLLVL.

V is TRBV2 and J is TRBJ1-6; D is uncertain. This CDR3 comprises 11 residues. The germline V gene has CDR1 SNHLY and CDR2 FYNNEI. Trimming removed 10 bases at V and 14 bases at J, with 15 bases between. The CDR3 DNA is TGTGCCATCCGCGCGGAGGTAACCCTCCACTTT. It encodes CAIRAEVTLHF.

J is TRBJ2-1 and V is TRBV24-1; D ambiguous. The ends were cut back, 2 bases at V and 5 bases at J, with 9 bases in the middle. The length of the CDR3 is 14 residues. Germline assignment: CDR1 KGHDR and CDR2 SFDVKD. CDR3 sequence reads: CATSDYPVNNEQFF. Written as DNA, the CDR3 is TGTGCCACCAGTGATTACCCCGTCAACAATGAGCAGTTCTTC.

V is TRBV7-9 and J is TRBJ2-7, with D perhaps TRBD1 (6 bases). The CDR3 loop spans 14 amino acids. V was trimmed by 5 bases and J by 2 bases, leaving 13 bases between them. Germline-derived CDR1 and CDR2 are SEHNR and FQNEAQ (reference sequence). The CDR3 loop is CASSHRQAAYEQYF. DNA of the CDR3: TGTGCCAGCAGCCATCGACAGGCTGCCTACGAGCAGTACTTC.

The V call is TRBV29-1, the J call TRBJ1-2; D not resolved. Trimming took 4 bases from V and 7 from J, leaving 13 bases between them. CDR3 size: 12 residues. Germline lookup yields CDR1 SQVTM and CDR2 ANQGSEA. CDR3 DNA: TGCAGCGTTGCGGCGGGGTTGGCTGGCTACACCTTC. This encodes CSVAAGLAGYTF.

The chain uses TRBV6-1 and TRBJ1-3, with D maybe TRBD1 (5 bases). Germline V lookup: CDR1 MNHNS, CDR2 SASEGT. V shed 3 bases and J shed 3 bases, with 9 bases lying between them. This CDR3 comprises 14 residues. CDR3 sequence: CASSERGRGNTIYF. CDR3 nucleotides: TGTGCCAGCAGTGAGAGGGGACGTGGAAACACCATATATTTT.

The J gene is TRBJ2-2, the V gene TRBV11-2; 12 nucleotides line up with TRBD2. The germline V gene has CDR1 SGHAT and CDR2 FQNNGV. The CDR3 is 16 residues long. J gave up 3 bases and V 5 bases, and 4 bases lay outside the gene matches. CDR3 in DNA: TGTGCCAGCAGCCCTCGGACTAGCGGGGACACCGGGGAGCTGTTTTTT. This gives the protein CASSPRTSGDTGELFF.

The chain joins TRBV2 to TRBJ1-5; D is ambiguous. The V end was cut by 3 bases, the J end by 5 bases, with 14 bases between. Germline lookup yields CDR1 SNHLY and CDR2 FYNNEI. This CDR3 region has 15 residues. CDR3 sequence: CASSEASGFDQPQHF. The CDR3 bases are TGTGCCAGCAGTGAGGCGTCAGGTTTCGATCAGCCCCAGCATTTT.

The J gene is TRBJ1-1, the V gene TRBV4-2; TRBD1 matches 8 bases. Germline assignment: CDR1 LGHNA and CDR2 YNFKEQ. V shed 4 bases, J shed 1 base, and the junction held 11 bases outside the gene matches. CDR3 length: 17 amino acids. Written as DNA, the CDR3 is TGTGCCAGCAGCCCTGGACAGGGAGGGAGGGCGAACACTGAAGCTTTCTTT. Translating gives CASSPGQGGRANTEAFF.

The chain is built from TRBV4-2 and TRBJ2-3, with D tentatively TRBD2 (6 bases). There are 15 residues in the CDR3. Germline V gene lookup returns CDR1 LGHNA and CDR2 YNFKEQ. The V end lost 1 base, the J end lost 5 bases, and 13 bases lay between the germline ends. CDR3 nucleotide sequence: TGTGCCAGCAGCCAAGTATCGGGGGTTGGAGATACGCAGTATTTT. Translated, it gives CASSQVSGVGDTQYF.

This rearrangement joins TRBV18 to TRBJ2-1; no clear D gene. The CDR3 is 14 amino acids. The germline V gene has CDR1 KGHSH and CDR2 LQKENI. The ends were cut back, 2 bases at V and 8 bases at J, with 13 bases in the middle. The DNA for the CDR3 is TGTGCCAGCTCACCATTGCGAGCGAGAGATGAGCAGTTCTTC. This sequence encodes CASSPLRARDEQFF.

This clone was seen a single time. Other DNA sequences from this sample encode an identical CDR3 as well. J is TRBJ1-1 and V is TRBV6-5; D possibly corresponds to TRBD1 (5 bases). The germline CDR1 and CDR2 sequences are MNHEY and SVGAGI. This CDR3 has 13 amino acids. With 6 bases removed from V and 0 bases from J, the gap between germline ends came to 8 bases. The DNA for the CDR3 is TGTGCCAGCAGGGAGACAGTGAACACTGAAGCTTTCTTT. Its protein product is CASRETVNTEAFF.